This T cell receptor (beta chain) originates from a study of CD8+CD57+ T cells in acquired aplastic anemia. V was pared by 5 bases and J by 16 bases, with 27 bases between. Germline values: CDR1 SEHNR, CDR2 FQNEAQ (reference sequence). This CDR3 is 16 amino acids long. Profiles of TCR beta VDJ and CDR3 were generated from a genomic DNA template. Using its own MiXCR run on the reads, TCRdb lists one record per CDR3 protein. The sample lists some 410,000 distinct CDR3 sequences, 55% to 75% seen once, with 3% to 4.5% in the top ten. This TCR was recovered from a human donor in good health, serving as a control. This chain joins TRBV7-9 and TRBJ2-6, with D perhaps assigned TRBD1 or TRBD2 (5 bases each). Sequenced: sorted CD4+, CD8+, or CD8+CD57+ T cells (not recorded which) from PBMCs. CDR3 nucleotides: TGTGCCAGCAGCAATCGGGACGGATCTGGGGCCATCGTGCTGACTTTC. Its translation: CASSNRDGSGAIVLTF.